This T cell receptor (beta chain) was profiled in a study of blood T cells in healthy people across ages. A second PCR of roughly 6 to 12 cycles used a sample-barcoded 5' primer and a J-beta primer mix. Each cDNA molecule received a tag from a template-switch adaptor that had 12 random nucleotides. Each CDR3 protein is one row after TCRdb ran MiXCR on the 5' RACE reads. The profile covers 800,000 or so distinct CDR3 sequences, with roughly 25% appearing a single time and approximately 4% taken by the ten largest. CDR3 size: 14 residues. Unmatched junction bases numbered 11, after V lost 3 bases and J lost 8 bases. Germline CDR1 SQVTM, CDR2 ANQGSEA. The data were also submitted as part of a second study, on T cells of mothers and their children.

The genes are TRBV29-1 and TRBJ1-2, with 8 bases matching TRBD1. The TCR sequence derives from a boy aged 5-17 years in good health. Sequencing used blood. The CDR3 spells CSVEEDGQGYGYTF. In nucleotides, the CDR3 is TGCAGCGTTGAGGAGGACGGACAGGGTTACGGCTACACCTTC.